This T cell receptor beta chain stems from a study of blood T cell repertoires in COVID-19. Study-level background: Sources were T cells, B-cell-depleted T cells, or PBMCs; the material itself was cDNA or gDNA.

CDR3 size: 13 residues. Unmatched junction bases numbered 6, after V lost 5 bases and J lost 8 bases. Germline-derived CDR1 and CDR2 are SQVTM and ANQGSEA. All enrollees were roughly 18 to 100 years old and from fewer than 25 US areas. In assigning cohorts, the study relied on participant-reported clinical history. Original data processing: Amplified reference gene primers provided the basis for estimating nucleated cell counts. The protocol was immunoSEQ multiplex PCR, while the TCRdb copy is restricted to in-frame clones and leaves out a portion. That table furnishes V, J and clone size, whereas the DNA furnished D and trimming. Counted here are about 250,000 clones, under 90% occurring once; the ten biggest clones make up about 1.7%.

The genes are TRBV29-1 and TRBJ2-1, with 10 bases that match TRBD2. The TCR was taken from a man in his forties who had recovered from COVID-19. The sequenced sample was PBMCs or T cells enriched from blood (not recorded which). CDR3 in amino acids: CSVMTSGLYEQFF. The CDR3 nucleotides are TGCAGCGTTATGACTAGCGGGCTATATGAGCAGTTCTTC.